This passage covers 17 T cell receptor beta chains from one sample sequenced in a study of T cell responses to AZD1222 COVID-19 vaccine. Some clones are missing from TCRdb's copy, which holds only in-frame ones; the method was immunoSEQ multiplex PCR. The sample lists 55,000 to 80,000 clones, less than 90% occurring once. The source material was peripheral blood, sampled on day 0 of AZD1222 vaccination. All receptors derive from an adult in good health.

The rearrangement joins TRBV18 to TRBJ2-1; 14 positions agree with TRBD2. There are 18 residues in the CDR3. Germline V gene lookup returns CDR1 KGHSH and CDR2 LQKENI. V gave up 1 base and J gave up 6 bases; unmatched junction bases: 8. CDR3 in amino acids: CASSPRGLAGVAGNEQFF. CDR3 in DNA: TGTGCCAGCTCACCACGGGGACTAGCGGGAGTAGCGGGCAATGAGCAGTTCTTC.

V gene TRBV2 combines with J gene TRBJ2-3; weak D call: TRBD2 (6 bases). This CDR3 has 12 residues. The V gene's germline CDR1 is SNHLY and CDR2 FYNNEI. Trimming shortened V by 8 bases and J by 4 bases, and 10 bases separated the two germline ends. The CDR3 sequence is CASGGDSDTQYF. As DNA, the CDR3 is TGTGCCAGCGGAGGGGATTCAGATACGCAGTATTTT.

This clone appeared a single time. This rearrangement joins TRBV30 to TRBJ1-1, with D uncertain. Germline V gene lookup returns CDR1 GTSNPN and CDR2 SVGIG (reference sequence). The CDR3 has 14 amino acids. The germline V and J ends were trimmed by 0 bases and 0 bases, with 8 bases remaining between them. The CDR3 spells CAWSVGPLNTEAFF. In nucleotides, the CDR3 is TGTGCCTGGAGTGTGGGCCCGCTGAACACTGAAGCTTTCTTT.

This clone has just one count. The CDR3: CASRQRGVGTEAFF. CDR3 nucleotide sequence: TGTGCCAGCAGACAGAGGGGGGTGGGCACTGAAGCTTTCTTT. The V and J genes are TRBV27 and TRBJ1-1; D is possibly TRBD1 (6 bases). Trimming took off 6 bases at V and 4 bases at J, with 15 bases between the two ends. Germline assignment: CDR1 MNHEY and CDR2 SMNVEV (reference sequence). This CDR3 contains 14 residues.

The V gene is TRBV11-2, the J gene TRBJ2-2, with 7 bases lining up with TRBD1. V shed 6 bases, J shed 2 bases, and the junction held 6 bases outside the gene matches. The length of the CDR3 is 15 residues. Germline V gene sequence: CDR1 SGHAT, CDR2 FQNNGV. CDR3 nucleotide sequence: TGTGCCAGCAGGACAGGGCGGGTTAACACCGGGGAGCTGTTTTTT. It is translated as CASRTGRVNTGELFF.

The genes are TRBV19 and TRBJ1-1; perhaps TRBD1 as D (6 bases). The germline V gene encodes CDR1 LNHDA and CDR2 SQIVND (reference sequence). CDR3 length: 15 residues. V lost 7 bases and J lost 0, with 15 bases in between. The CDR3 DNA reads TGTGCCAGTACTCCTCTCGACAGGCTGAACACTGAAGCTTTCTTT. Its translation is CASTPLDRLNTEAFF.

A single count supports this clone. The J gene is TRBJ1-1, the V gene TRBV19; the D gene is possibly TRBD1 (5 bases). This CDR3 has 14 amino acids. Germline V gene data show CDR1 as LNHDA and CDR2 as SQIVND (reference sequence). V lost 3 bases and J 4 bases, leaving 12 bases between the germline ends. The CDR3 nucleotides read TGTGCCAGTAGTATTGGGGGAGGAGGCACTGAAGCTTTCTTT. As protein: CASSIGGGGTEAFF.

This clone was seen a few times. The chain carries TRBV19 and TRBJ1-2; D remains ambiguous. The CDR3 totals 14 residues. V was trimmed by 4 bases and J by 1 base, leaving 10 bases between them. Germline CDR1 reads LNHDA; CDR2 reads SQIVND (reference sequence). The DNA for the CDR3 is TGTGCCAGTAGTAGTTCAGTCCGTAACTATGGCTACACCTTC. Translated, it gives CASSSSVRNYGYTF.

CDR3 in amino acids: CASSQVGISEAFF. CDR3 coding DNA: TGTGCCAGCAGCCAAGTGGGAATCTCTGAAGCTTTCTTT. The genes are TRBV4-2 and TRBJ1-1; no firm D call. The CDR3 covers 13 residues. In germline, CDR1 is LGHNA, CDR2 YNFKEQ. V lost 1 base, J lost 6 bases, and 9 bases lay in between.

CDR3 loop: CSVDRGYSGTEAFF. The DNA for the CDR3 is TGCAGCGTTGACAGGGGTTATTCGGGGACTGAAGCTTTCTTT. This chain joins TRBV29-1 and TRBJ1-1; weak D call: TRBD1 (6 bases). CDR3 length: 14 amino acids. V lost 3 bases and J 5 bases, leaving 16 bases between the germline ends. CDR1 is SQVTM, CDR2 ANQGSEA, per germline. Drawing the rest from reference TRBV29-1 and TRBJ1-1, the complete variable domain is SAVISQKPSRDICQRGTSLTIQCQVDSQVTMMFWYRQQPGQSLTLIATANQGSEATYESGFVIDKFPISRPNLTFSTLTVSNMSPEDSSIYLCSVDRGYSGTEAFFGQGTRLTVV.

V usage is TRBV27 and J usage is TRBJ1-1; 7 bases map to TRBD1. This CDR3 has 15 residues. Germline values: CDR1 MNHEY, CDR2 SMNVEV (reference sequence). V shed 6 bases, J shed 3 bases, and the junction held 10 bases outside the gene matches. The CDR3 loop is CASRHPYRGDTEAFF. In DNA, the CDR3 is TGTGCCAGCAGACATCCTTACAGGGGCGACACTGAAGCTTTCTTT.

V gene TRBV5-1 combines with J gene TRBJ2-7; TRBD1 is a possible D gene (5 bases). V lost 2 bases to trimming and J lost 3 bases, with 18 bases between them. The CDR3 covers 16 residues. Per the germline V gene, CDR1 is SGHRS and CDR2 is YFSETQ. This chain's CDR3 is CASSFSQGRANYEQYF. DNA of the CDR3: TGCGCCAGCAGCTTCTCTCAGGGCCGGGCGAACTACGAGCAGTACTTC.

The chain couples TRBV19 to TRBJ1-3; unclear D gene. The length of the CDR3 is 14 residues. Germline CDR1 reads LNHDA; CDR2 reads SQIVND (reference sequence). V was shortened by 2 bases and J by 2 bases, with 7 bases between the two germline ends. The CDR3, as DNA: TGTGCCAGTAGTATATCCGGGCCTGGAAACACCATATATTTT. This encodes CASSISGPGNTIYF.

The chain carries TRBV11-3 and TRBJ2-1; 8 bases match TRBD2. Trimming removed 5 bases from V and 0 bases from J; junction bases left unmatched: 3. The CDR3 length is 15 residues. The V gene's germline CDR1 is SGHNT and CDR2 YENEEA. The CDR3 bases are TGTGCCAGCAGCCGCGGGGGGAGCTCCTACAATGAGCAGTTCTTC. Protein product: CASSRGGSSYNEQFF.

V usage is TRBV7-3 and J usage is TRBJ2-3; 8 positions match TRBD1. V shed 2 bases and J 0 bases; nucleotides not matched to a gene: 7. This CDR3 is 17 amino acids long. Germline V gene lookup returns CDR1 SGHTA and CDR2 FQGTGA. The CDR3 DNA follows: TGTGCCAGCAGCTTAGGACAGGGCATTACTAGCACAGATACGCAGTATTTT. Protein: CASSLGQGITSTDTQYF.

The chain has TRBV5-1 and TRBJ2-6; no reliable D call. CDR3 length: 14 amino acids. With 1 base removed from V and 1 base from J, the gap between germline ends came to 3 bases. Per germline, CDR1 SGHRS and CDR2 YFSETQ. CDR3 loop: CASSLSSGANVLTF. The CDR3 DNA sequence: TGCGCCAGCAGCTTGTCATCTGGGGCCAACGTCCTGACTTTC.

This chain links TRBV12-3 or TRBV12-4 with TRBJ2-5; unclear D gene. V dropped 3 bases and J dropped 2 bases, with 7 bases sitting between them. This CDR3 contains 13 residues. This chain's CDR3 is CASSFKVQETQYF. The CDR3 nucleotides read TGTGCCAGCAGTTTTAAGGTACAAGAGACCCAGTACTTC.